This TCR beta chain was identified during a study of cytomegalovirus exposure and HLA in healthy donors. The V end was cut by 0 bases, the J end by 5 bases, with 11 bases between. The CDR3 is 14 residues long. Germline CDR1 reads SGHRS; CDR2 reads YFSETQ. Regarding this clone: Its antigen remains unidentified.

The study ran its PCR with 60 Vbeta and 13 Jbeta primers. In the source study's methods: In a later analysis, approximately 73 million unique TCR beta chains included roughly 11 million shared by two or more donors. Profiling relied on immunoSEQ multiplex PCR, and the TCRdb table lists in-frame clones only, not all of them. D and trimming come from the DNA, and the V and J calls and clone size come from that table. The sample comprises under 200,000 clones, 65% to 90% of which are singletons, and around 0.3% rests with the top ten. General observations from the study: TCR beta chains numbering under 200 were designated cytomegalovirus-associated. Indistinguishability led to the exclusion of some V segments, TRBV6-2 and TRBV6-3 included. Most TCR sequences proved rare, with some public TCRs found in many donors.

The sample was PBMCs. The sequence was obtained from a woman aged 25 to 39 in good health and CMV-seronegative. The chain combines TRBV5-1 with TRBJ2-5; the D gene is possibly TRBD1 (6 bases). The CDR3 DNA reads as TGCGCCAGCAGCTTGGGACAGGCGGGCGAGACCCAGTACTTC. This translates into CASSLGQAGETQYF.